This T cell receptor (beta chain) was identified during a study of blood T cell repertoires in COVID-19. Overall study: The origin of the acute and convalescent COVID-19 samples was the United States, Italy and Spain. Sources were T cells, B-cell-depleted T cells, or PBMCs; the material itself was cDNA or gDNA.

The V gene lost 3 bases and the J gene lost 8 bases, with 13 bases spanning the gap. The CDR3 extends over 13 amino acids. Source study methods: The authors estimated nucleated cell counts from reference gene primer amplification. Repertoires were generated with immunoSEQ multiplex PCR, while TCRdb's copy carries only in-frame clones and drops some. That table is the source of V, J and clone size, and D and trimming were worked out from the DNA. The table includes about 40,000 clones, around 79% detected once. The clonotype comes from a woman at least 80 years old with acute or convalescent COVID-19. The rearrangement links TRBV12-3 or TRBV12-4 to TRBJ1-2; D is undetermined. Sequencing was performed on peripheral blood. CDR3 sequence (DNA): TGTGCCAGCAGTTTGTTCGGCGGCGGCGGCTACACCTTC. The encoded protein is CASSLFGGGGYTF.